This T cell receptor beta chain was found in a study of T cell responses to AZD1222 COVID-19 vaccine. Study observations and caveats: It should be noted that donors were predominantly white British and more often female, and clonal diversity was possibly underestimated. Within unmutated variant regions lay the reported targets of nearly half of spike-specific TCRs.

About this clone itself: Its antigen remains unknown.

The repertoire was sequenced with immunoSEQ multiplex PCR; TCRdb's copy has only in-frame clones and lacks some. The sample has about 180,000 clones, 88% seen once. The CDR3 runs to 16 residues. Germline V gene data show CDR1 as SGHVS and CDR2 as FNYEAQ. V dropped 4 bases and J dropped 5; count of bases not matched to a gene: 6. The receptor was isolated from an adult in good health. The rearrangement joins TRBV7-6 to TRBJ2-5, with 14 bases matching TRBD2. The specimen comprised peripheral blood, sampled on day 0 of AZD1222 vaccination. CDR3 residues: CASSSGLAGGRETQYF. The CDR3 DNA reads as TGTGCCAGCAGCTCAGGACTAGCGGGAGGACGGGAGACCCAGTACTTC.